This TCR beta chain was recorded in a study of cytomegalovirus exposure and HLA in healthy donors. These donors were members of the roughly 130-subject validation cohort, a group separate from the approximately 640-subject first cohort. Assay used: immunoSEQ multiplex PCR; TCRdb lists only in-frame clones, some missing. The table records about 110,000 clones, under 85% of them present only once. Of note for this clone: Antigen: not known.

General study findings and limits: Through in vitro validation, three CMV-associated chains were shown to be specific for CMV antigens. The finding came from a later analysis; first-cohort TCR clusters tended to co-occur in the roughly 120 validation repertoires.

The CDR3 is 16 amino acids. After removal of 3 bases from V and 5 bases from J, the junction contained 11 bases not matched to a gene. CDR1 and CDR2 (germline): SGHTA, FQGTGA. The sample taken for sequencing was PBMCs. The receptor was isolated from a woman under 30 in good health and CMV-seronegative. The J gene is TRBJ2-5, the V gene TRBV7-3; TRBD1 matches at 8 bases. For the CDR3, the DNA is TGTGCCAGCAGCTTTGCAGGGCAGGGGGCTTTGGAGACCCAGTACTTC. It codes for CASSFAGQGALETQYF.